This T cell receptor beta chain derives from a study of CD8 T cells in Susac syndrome. Regarding the study as a whole: That the number of individuals in its TCR sequencing and HLA analysis was relatively small was acknowledged by the study.

The CDR3 loop spans 13 amino acids. V was shortened by 5 bases and J by 4 bases, with 11 bases between the two germline ends. The germline gives CDR1 SGHAT, CDR2 FQNNGV. Relapsing-remitting disease, either stable or active, was present in the multiple sclerosis controls, who were treatment-naive patients. Negative isolation was applied to CD8+ and CD4+ T cells, and FACS enrichment was applied to TEMRA cells. For this clonotype: What it recognizes is unknown.

Random hexamers were used to reverse transcribe roughly 0.5 to 1 ug of RNA. Amplification of TCR beta CDR3 across 54 Vbeta and 13 Jbeta was performed with immunoSEQ multiplex PCR. TCRdb re-called the immunoSEQ multiplex PCR reads with MiXCR, one entry per CDR3 protein. The sample includes over 350,000 distinct CDR3 sequences, approximately 89% seen only once; the top ten take 0.09% to 0.15%. Sequencing was carried out using CD8+ T cells from PBMCs. The chain has TRBV11-2 and TRBJ1-1; D gene uncertain. This receptor was obtained from a human donor with multiple sclerosis. CDR3 sequence reads: CASSPYRGTEAFF. The DNA for the CDR3 is TGTGCCAGCAGCCCATACCGCGGCACTGAAGCTTTCTTT. The entire variable domain, with the rest obtained from reference TRBV11-2 and TRBJ1-1, is as follows: EAGVAQSPRYKIIEKRQSVAFWCNPISGHATLYWYQQILGQGPKLLIQFQNNGVVDDSQLPKDRFSAERLKGVDSTLKIQPAKLEDSAVYLCASSPYRGTEAFFGQGTRLTVV.